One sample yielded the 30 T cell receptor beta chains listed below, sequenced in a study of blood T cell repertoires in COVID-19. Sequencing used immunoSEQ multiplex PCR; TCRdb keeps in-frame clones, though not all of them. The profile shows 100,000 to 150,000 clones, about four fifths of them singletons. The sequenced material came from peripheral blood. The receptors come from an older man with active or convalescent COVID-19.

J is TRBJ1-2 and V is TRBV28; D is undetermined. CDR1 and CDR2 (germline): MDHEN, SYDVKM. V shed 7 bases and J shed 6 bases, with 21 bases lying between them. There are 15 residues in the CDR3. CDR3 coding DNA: TGTGCCAGCAACCCCCCGTTGCGGGGTAATAATGGCTACACCTTC. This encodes CASNPPLRGNNGYTF.

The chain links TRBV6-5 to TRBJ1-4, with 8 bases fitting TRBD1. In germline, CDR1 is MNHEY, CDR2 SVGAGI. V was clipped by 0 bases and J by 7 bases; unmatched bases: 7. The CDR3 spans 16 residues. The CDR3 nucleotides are TGTGCCAGCAGTTACTCGCCCCAGGGGGCCGGTGAAAAACTGTTTTTT. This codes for CASSYSPQGAGEKLFF.

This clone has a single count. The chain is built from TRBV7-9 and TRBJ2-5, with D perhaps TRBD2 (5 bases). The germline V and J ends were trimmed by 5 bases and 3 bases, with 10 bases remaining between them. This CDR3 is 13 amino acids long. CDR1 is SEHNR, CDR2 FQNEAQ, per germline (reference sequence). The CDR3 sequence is CASSRRGEETQYF. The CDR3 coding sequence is TGTGCCAGCAGCCGTCGGGGTGAAGAGACCCAGTACTTC.

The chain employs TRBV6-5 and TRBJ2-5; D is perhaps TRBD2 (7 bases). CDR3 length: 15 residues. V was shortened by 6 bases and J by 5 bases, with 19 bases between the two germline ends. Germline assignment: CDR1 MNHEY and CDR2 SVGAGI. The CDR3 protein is CASRNRGGPEETQYF. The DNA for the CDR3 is TGTGCCAGCAGAAATAGGGGGGGACCTGAGGAGACCCAGTACTTC.

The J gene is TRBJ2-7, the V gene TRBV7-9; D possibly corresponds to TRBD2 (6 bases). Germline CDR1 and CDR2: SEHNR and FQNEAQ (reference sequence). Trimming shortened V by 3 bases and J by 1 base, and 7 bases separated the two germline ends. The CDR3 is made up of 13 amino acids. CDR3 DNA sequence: TGTGCCAGCAGCTTCGGAGGGTCCTACGAGCAGTACTTC. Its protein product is CASSFGGSYEQYF.

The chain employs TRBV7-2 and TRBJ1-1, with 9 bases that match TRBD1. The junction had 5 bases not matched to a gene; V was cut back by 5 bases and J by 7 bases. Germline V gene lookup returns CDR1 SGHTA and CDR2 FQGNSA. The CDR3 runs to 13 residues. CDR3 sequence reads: CASSETGQGEAFF. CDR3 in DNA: TGTGCCAGCAGCGAAACGGGACAGGGTGAAGCTTTCTTT.

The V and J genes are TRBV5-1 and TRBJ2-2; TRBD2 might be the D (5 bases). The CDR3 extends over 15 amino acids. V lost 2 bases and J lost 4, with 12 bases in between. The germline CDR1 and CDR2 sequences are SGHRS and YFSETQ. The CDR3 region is CASSFSEGSTGELFF. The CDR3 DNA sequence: TGCGCCAGCAGCTTTAGCGAAGGGAGCACCGGGGAGCTGTTTTTT.

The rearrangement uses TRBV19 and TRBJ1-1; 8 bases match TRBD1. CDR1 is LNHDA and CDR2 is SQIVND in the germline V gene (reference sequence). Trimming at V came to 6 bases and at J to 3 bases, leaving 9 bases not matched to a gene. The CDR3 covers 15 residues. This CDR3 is CASRTQGAGDTEAFF. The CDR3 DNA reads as TGTGCCAGTAGGACCCAGGGGGCCGGGGACACTGAAGCTTTCTTT.

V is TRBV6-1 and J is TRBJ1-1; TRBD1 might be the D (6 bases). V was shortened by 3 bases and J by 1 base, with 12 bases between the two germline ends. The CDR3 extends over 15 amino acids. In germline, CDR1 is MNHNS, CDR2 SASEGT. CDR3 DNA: TGTGCCAGCAGTGATTATGGGACAAGGAACACTGAAGCTTTCTTT. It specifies CASSDYGTRNTEAFF.

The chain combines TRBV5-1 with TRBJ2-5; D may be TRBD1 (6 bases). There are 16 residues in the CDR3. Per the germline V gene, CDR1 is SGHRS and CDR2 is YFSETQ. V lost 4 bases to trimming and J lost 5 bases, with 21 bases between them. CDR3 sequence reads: CASSHGSGTPEETQYF. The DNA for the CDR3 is TGCGCCAGCAGCCATGGCTCCGGGACACCTGAGGAGACCCAGTACTTC.

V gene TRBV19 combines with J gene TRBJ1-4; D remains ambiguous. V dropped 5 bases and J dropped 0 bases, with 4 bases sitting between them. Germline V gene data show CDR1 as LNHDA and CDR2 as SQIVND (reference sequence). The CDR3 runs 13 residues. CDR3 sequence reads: CASSDTTNEKLFF. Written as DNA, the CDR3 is TGTGCCAGTAGTGACACAACTAATGAAAAACTGTTTTTT.

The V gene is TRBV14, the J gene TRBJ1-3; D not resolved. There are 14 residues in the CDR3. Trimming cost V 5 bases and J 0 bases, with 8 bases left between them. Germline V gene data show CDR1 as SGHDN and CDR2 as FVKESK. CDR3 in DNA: TGTGCCAGCAGCGTGATCAGCTCTGGAAACACCATATATTTT. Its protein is CASSVISSGNTIYF.

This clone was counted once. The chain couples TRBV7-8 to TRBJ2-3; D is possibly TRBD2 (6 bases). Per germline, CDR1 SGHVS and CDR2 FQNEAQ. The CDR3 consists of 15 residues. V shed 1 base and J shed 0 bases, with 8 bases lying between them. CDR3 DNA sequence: TGTGCCAGCAGCTTAGGGGGGACTAGCACAGATACGCAGTATTTT. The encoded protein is CASSLGGTSTDTQYF.

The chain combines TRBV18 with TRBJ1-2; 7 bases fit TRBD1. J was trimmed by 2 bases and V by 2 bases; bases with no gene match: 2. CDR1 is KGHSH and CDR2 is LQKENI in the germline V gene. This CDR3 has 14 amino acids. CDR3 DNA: TGTGCCAGCTCACCAGGGACAGAGAACTATGGCTACACCTTC. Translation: CASSPGTENYGYTF.

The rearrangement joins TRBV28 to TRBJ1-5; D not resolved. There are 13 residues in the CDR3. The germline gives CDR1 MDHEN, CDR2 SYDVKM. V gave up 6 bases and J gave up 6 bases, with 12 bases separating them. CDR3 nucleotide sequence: TGTGCCAGCAGACGGGGTTCGAGTCAGCCCCAGCATTTT. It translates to CASRRGSSQPQHF.

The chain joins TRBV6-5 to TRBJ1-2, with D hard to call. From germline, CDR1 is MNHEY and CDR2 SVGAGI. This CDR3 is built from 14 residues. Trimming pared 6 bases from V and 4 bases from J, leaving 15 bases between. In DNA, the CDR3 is TGTGCCAGCAGCCAAGGTGGGCTACCCTATGGCTACACCTTC. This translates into CASSQGGLPYGYTF.

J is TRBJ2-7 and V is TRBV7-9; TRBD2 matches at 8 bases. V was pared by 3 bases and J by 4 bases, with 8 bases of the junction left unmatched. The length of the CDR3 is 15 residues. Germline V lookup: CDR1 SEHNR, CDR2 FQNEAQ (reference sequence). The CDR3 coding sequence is TGTGCCAGCAGCTTTAGTGCGGCTAGCGGGTACGAGCAGTACTTC. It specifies CASSFSAASGYEQYF.

The CDR3: CASLPGLAGGKQFF. In DNA, the CDR3 is TGTGCCAGCCTTCCGGGACTAGCGGGGGGGAAGCAGTTCTTC. The chain combines TRBV9 with TRBJ2-1; 16 bases map to TRBD2. The CDR3 consists of 14 residues. The germline gives CDR1 SGDLS, CDR2 YYNGEE. After removal of 7 bases from V and 11 bases from J, the junction contained 6 bases not matched to a gene.

CDR3 region: CASSPGGGYGYTF. The CDR3 bases are TGCGCCAGCAGCCCGGGTGGCGGGTATGGCTACACCTTC. The chain carries TRBV4-1 and TRBJ1-2; D unresolved. Germline CDR1 and CDR2: MGHRA and YSYEKL. Trimming shortened V by 4 bases and J by 5 bases, and 11 bases separated the two germline ends. The CDR3 covers 13 residues.

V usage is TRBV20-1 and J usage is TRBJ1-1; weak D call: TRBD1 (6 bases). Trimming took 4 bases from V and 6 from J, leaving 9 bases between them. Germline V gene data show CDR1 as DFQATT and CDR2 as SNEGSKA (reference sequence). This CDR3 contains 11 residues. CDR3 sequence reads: CSANRVAEAFF. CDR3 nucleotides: TGCAGTGCTAACAGGGTCGCTGAAGCTTTCTTT.

The CDR3, as DNA: TGTGCCAGCAGGTTTCTACTGAGCTCCTACGAGCAGTACTTC. This codes for CASRFLLSSYEQYF. The chain carries TRBV6-5 and TRBJ2-7; the D is unclear. Germline CDR1 and CDR2: MNHEY and SVGAGI. CDR3 length: 14 residues. Deletions cut 6 bases from V and 0 bases from J, with 12 bases between.

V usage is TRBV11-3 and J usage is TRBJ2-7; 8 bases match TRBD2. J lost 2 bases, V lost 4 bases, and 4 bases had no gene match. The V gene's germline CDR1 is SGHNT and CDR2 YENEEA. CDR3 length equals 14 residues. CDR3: CASSSTGGPYEQYF. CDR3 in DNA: TGTGCCAGCAGCTCGACGGGAGGGCCCTACGAGCAGTACTTC.

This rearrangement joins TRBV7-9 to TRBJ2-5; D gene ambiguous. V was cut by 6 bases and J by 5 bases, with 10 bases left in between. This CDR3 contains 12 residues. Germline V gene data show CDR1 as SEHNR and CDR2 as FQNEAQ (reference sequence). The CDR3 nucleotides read TGTGCCAGCAGGAGGCGATTGGAGACCCAGTACTTC. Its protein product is CASRRRLETQYF.

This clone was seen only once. CDR3 in DNA: TGTGCCAGCAGTTTGGGACTGACTCAAGCGACCTATGGCTACACCTTC. This encodes CASSLGLTQATYGYTF. The chain recombines TRBV28 with TRBJ1-2; D perhaps matches TRBD1 (5 bases). The CDR3 covers 16 residues. Germline CDR1 is MDHEN and CDR2 is SYDVKM. The V end lost 3 bases, the J end lost 4 bases, and 18 bases lay between the germline ends.

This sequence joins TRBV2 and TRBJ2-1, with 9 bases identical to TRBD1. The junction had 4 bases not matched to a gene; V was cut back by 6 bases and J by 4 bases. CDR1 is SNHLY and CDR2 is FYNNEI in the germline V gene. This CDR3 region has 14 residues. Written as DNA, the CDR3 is TGTGCCAGCAGCGGACAGGGGAAATACAATGAGCAGTTCTTC. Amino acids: CASSGQGKYNEQFF.

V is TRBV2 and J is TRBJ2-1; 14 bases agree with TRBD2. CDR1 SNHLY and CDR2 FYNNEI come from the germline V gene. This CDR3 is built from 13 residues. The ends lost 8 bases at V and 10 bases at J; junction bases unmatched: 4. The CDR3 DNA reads TGTGCCAGCCTGGGACTAGCGGGGGACGAGCAGTTCTTC. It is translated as CASLGLAGDEQFF.

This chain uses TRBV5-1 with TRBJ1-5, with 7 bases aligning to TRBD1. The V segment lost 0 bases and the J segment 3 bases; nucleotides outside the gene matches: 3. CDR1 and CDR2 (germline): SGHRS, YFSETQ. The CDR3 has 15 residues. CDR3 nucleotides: TGCGCCAGCAGCTTGGAGGGACAGATCAATCAGCCCCAGCATTTT. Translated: CASSLEGQINQPQHF. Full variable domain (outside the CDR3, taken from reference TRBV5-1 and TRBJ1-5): KAGVTQTPRYLIKTRGQQVTLSCSPISGHRSVSWYQQTPGQGLQFLFEYFSETQRNKGNFPGRFSGRQFSNSRSEMNVSTLELGDSALYLCASSLEGQINQPQHFGDGTRLSIL.

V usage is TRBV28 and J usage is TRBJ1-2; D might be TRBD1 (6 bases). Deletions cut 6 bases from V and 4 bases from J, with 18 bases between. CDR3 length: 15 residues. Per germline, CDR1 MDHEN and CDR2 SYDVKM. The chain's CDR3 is CASRLPRQAGYGYTF. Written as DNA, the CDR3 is TGTGCCAGCAGGCTACCGCGACAGGCAGGCTATGGCTACACCTTC.

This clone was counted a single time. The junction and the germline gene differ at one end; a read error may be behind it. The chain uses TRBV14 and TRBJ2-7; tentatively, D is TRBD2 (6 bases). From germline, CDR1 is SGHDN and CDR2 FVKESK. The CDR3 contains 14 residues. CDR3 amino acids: CASSQTGLSDEQYF. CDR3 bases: TGTGCCAGCAGCCAAACGGGACTCTCCGACGAGCAGTACTTC.

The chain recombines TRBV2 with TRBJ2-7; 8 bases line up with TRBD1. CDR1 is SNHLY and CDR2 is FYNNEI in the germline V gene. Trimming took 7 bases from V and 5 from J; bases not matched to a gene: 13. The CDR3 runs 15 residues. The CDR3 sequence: CASTLGQGRNHEQYF. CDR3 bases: TGTGCCAGCACTTTAGGACAGGGCCGGAACCACGAGCAGTACTTC.